A single T cell receptor (beta chain) is shown here with its context. The antigen is undetermined. This entry belongs to a study of cytomegalovirus exposure and HLA in healthy donors. Study-wide background: Earlier sequencing of some 170 million T cells yielded roughly 100 million unique TCR beta sequences.

The PCR ran on 60 Vbeta and 13 Jbeta primers. Clones were read by immunoSEQ multiplex PCR, and TCRdb kept only the in-frame ones, dropping some. The sample holds 75,000 to 100,000 clones. Study conclusions and caveats: Presence/absence results assume similar sequencing depth per donor, which may not hold. Sequences of the TCR beta chain were said to predict the HLA-A and HLA-B alleles of most subjects accurately.

The TCR sequence derives from a woman aged 55-70 years in good health and CMV-seronegative. The sample consisted of PBMCs.

The CDR3 region has the DNA TGTGCCAGCAGTGAACAGGGGGCTCACTATGGCTACACCTTC. It encodes CASSEQGAHYGYTF. V is TRBV2 and J is TRBJ1-2; 8 bases line up with TRBD1. This CDR3 region has 14 residues. The germline gives CDR1 SNHLY, CDR2 FYNNEI. J gave up 3 bases and V 2 bases, and 2 bases lay outside the gene matches.